This TCR beta chain is drawn from a study of T cells in localized non-small cell lung cancer. Study-level findings and limits: Appearances in adjacent lung were noted for a median roughly 50 of the top 100 tumor clones.

CDR1 and CDR2 from the germline V gene are SQVTM and ANQGSEA. The CDR3 runs 10 residues. This clone was recorded a few times. Its antigen is currently unknown. This table comes from immunoSEQ multiplex PCR, and its TCRdb copy is limited to in-frame clones, with some not included. The data contain tens of thousands of clones, around 81% of them singletons. The sample in question was PBMCs, obtained before any cancer treatment. The sequence came from a woman aged 35 to 70 with stage II lung adenocarcinoma. The chain recombines TRBV29-1 with TRBJ1-2; 8 nucleotides agree with TRBD1. CDR3 sequence (DNA): TGCACCGCACAGGGGGAGAGATACACCTTC. Protein sequence: CTAQGERYTF.